Below are 18 T cell receptor beta chains sequenced from a single sample in a study of shared clonotypes between healthy human individuals. The table came from immunoSEQ multiplex PCR; TCRdb's copy has only in-frame clones and leaves some out. The sample lists approximately 470,000 clones; 70% to 80% were seen once. The specimen was PBMCs. The origin of the receptors is a woman in her 40s in good health. Some clones in this sample may be carry-over from other donors' samples.

The chain carries TRBV7-9 and TRBJ1-4; 10 bases are a match to TRBD1. V dropped 6 bases and J dropped 6; count of bases not matched to a gene: 7. CDR3 length: 15 amino acids. Germline CDR1 reads SEHNR; CDR2 reads FQNEAQ (reference sequence). As DNA, the CDR3 is TGTGCCAGCAGTGAACCCGGGACAGGGGATGAAAAACTGTTTTTT. Its translation is CASSEPGTGDEKLFF.

The chain employs TRBV5-1 and TRBJ1-4; D ambiguous. CDR1 and CDR2 (germline): SGHRS, YFSETQ. The CDR3 contains 14 residues. The V gene lost 3 bases and the J gene lost 0 bases, with 6 bases spanning the gap. CDR3 DNA sequence: TGCGCCAGCAGCTCTAGACCAACTAATGAAAAACTGTTTTTT. Translating it yields CASSSRPTNEKLFF. The full variable domain, its missing parts supplied by reference TRBV5-1 and TRBJ1-4, is KAGVTQTPRYLIKTRGQQVTLSCSPISGHRSVSWYQQTPGQGLQFLFEYFSETQRNKGNFPGRFSGRQFSNSRSEMNVSTLELGDSALYLCASSSRPTNEKLFFGSGTQLSVL.

The genes are TRBV28 and TRBJ1-5; 11 positions agree with TRBD1. V lost 3 bases to trimming and J lost 7 bases; unmatched junction nucleotides: 5. This CDR3 is 15 amino acids long. Germline CDR1 and CDR2: MDHEN and SYDVKM. CDR3 DNA: TGTGCCAGCAGTTTGGGGGACAGGGGGAGCCAGCCCCAGCATTTT. Its protein is CASSLGDRGSQPQHF. The full variable domain, its missing parts supplied by reference TRBV28 and TRBJ1-5, is DVKVTQSSRYLVKRTGEKVFLECVQDMDHENMFWYRQDPGLGLRLIYFSYDVKMKEKGDIPEGYSVSREKKERFSLILESASTNQTSMYLCASSLGDRGSQPQHFGDGTRLSIL.

This clone was seen a handful of times. V and J are TRBV29-1 and TRBJ1-2; no clear D gene. There are 12 residues in the CDR3. Per germline, CDR1 SQVTM and CDR2 ANQGSEA. Trimming cost V 6 bases and J 1 base, with 9 bases left between them. This CDR3 is CSVESYNYGYTF. As DNA, the CDR3 is TGCAGCGTGGAATCCTATAACTATGGCTACACCTTC. The full variable domain, with the rest looked up from reference TRBV29-1 and TRBJ1-2, is SAVISQKPSRDICQRGTSLTIQCQVDSQVTMMFWYRQQPGQSLTLIATANQGSEATYESGFVIDKFPISRPNLTFSTLTVSNMSPEDSSIYLCSVESYNYGYTFGSGTRLTVV.

This CDR3 reads CASSIGRSGRAGTYEQYF. In DNA, the CDR3 is TGTGCCAGTAGTATTGGAAGGAGCGGGAGGGCCGGCACCTACGAGCAGTACTTC. V is TRBV19 and J is TRBJ2-7; 10 bases match TRBD2. Trimming at V came to 3 bases and at J to 2 bases, leaving 13 bases not matched to a gene. This CDR3 is 18 amino acids long. CDR1 LNHDA and CDR2 SQIVND come from the germline V gene (reference sequence).

The chain carries TRBV6-1 and TRBJ1-1, with a weak D call TRBD1 (6 bases). Germline CDR1 reads MNHNS; CDR2 reads SASEGT. V lost 6 bases and J 3 bases, leaving 14 bases between the germline ends. This CDR3 is 14 amino acids long. As DNA, the CDR3 is TGTGCCAGCAGGGGAACGGACAGCTACACTGAAGCTTTCTTT. Its translation: CASRGTDSYTEAFF.

The CDR3 DNA reads as TGTGCCAGCTCAAAACTGGCGGGAGGGCCCTTAGCAGATACGCAGTATTTT. It codes for CASSKLAGGPLADTQYF. V usage is TRBV18 and J usage is TRBJ2-3; the match to TRBD2 covers 9 bases. The trim removed 5 bases at V and 4 bases at J, leaving 13 bases unmatched. Germline values: CDR1 KGHSH, CDR2 LQKENI. This CDR3 contains 17 residues.

This rearrangement joins TRBV5-4 to TRBJ2-1; possible D gene TRBD2, 6 bases. Trimming took off 0 bases at V and 4 bases at J, with 11 bases between the two ends. The CDR3 runs to 15 residues. Germline V gene sequence: CDR1 SGHNT, CDR2 YYREEE (reference sequence). The CDR3: CASSLAASDYNEQFF. The CDR3 DNA reads as TGTGCCAGCAGCTTGGCGGCTAGCGATTACAATGAGCAGTTCTTC.

Only a few counts were recorded for this clone. V gene TRBV28 combines with J gene TRBJ2-3; D might be TRBD2 (7 bases). V was cut by 7 bases and J by 5 bases, with 13 bases left in between. The CDR3 totals 13 residues. The germline V gene encodes CDR1 MDHEN and CDR2 SYDVKM. CDR3 nucleotides: TGTGCCAGCACCCTAGGGGGGGGAGATACGCAGTATTTT. Translating it yields CASTLGGGDTQYF. Drawing the rest from reference TRBV28 and TRBJ2-3, the complete variable domain is DVKVTQSSRYLVKRTGEKVFLECVQDMDHENMFWYRQDPGLGLRLIYFSYDVKMKEKGDIPEGYSVSREKKERFSLILESASTNQTSMYLCASTLGGGDTQYFGPGTRLTVL.

This rearrangement joins TRBV28 to TRBJ2-3; TRBD2 agrees at 7 bases. The CDR3 runs 13 residues. Looked up from germline, CDR1 is MDHEN and CDR2 is SYDVKM. After removal of 8 bases from V and 14 bases from J, the junction contained 16 bases not matched to a gene. The CDR3: CASRSGLAERMYF. The CDR3 region has the DNA TGTGCCAGCCGGAGCGGGCTAGCGGAAAGGATGTATTTT. Complete variable domain (other parts from reference TRBV28 and TRBJ2-3): DVKVTQSSRYLVKRTGEKVFLECVQDMDHENMFWYRQDPGLGLRLIYFSYDVKMKEKGDIPEGYSVSREKKERFSLILESASTNQTSMYLCASRSGLAERMYFGPGTRLTVL.

The CDR3 reads CASSLGQGYEQYF. The CDR3 DNA sequence: TGTGCCAGTAGTCTGGGACAGGGCTACGAGCAGTACTTC. The V gene is TRBV19, the J gene TRBJ2-7; 9 bases align to TRBD1. Germline V lookup: CDR1 LNHDA, CDR2 SQIVND (reference sequence). The length of the CDR3 is 13 residues. The V segment lost 5 bases and the J segment 3 bases; nucleotides outside the gene matches: 2.

This clone has more than one count but fewer than ten. A far larger clone is one base from this, pointing to a likely read error. This sample also contains other DNA sequences that code for the same CDR3. V usage is TRBV4-1 and J usage is TRBJ2-6; tentative D call: TRBD1 (5 bases). The length of the CDR3 is 14 residues. The germline V gene encodes CDR1 MGHRA and CDR2 YSYEKL. The CDR3 is CASSQDSGANVLTF. The DNA of the CDR3 is TGCGCCAGCAGCCAAGATTCTGGGGCCAACGTCCTGACCTTC.

This clone came up many times. The chain employs TRBV29-1 and TRBJ1-1; D is undetermined. This CDR3 has 13 amino acids. V lost 4 bases, J lost 0 bases, and 9 bases lay in between. The germline V gene encodes CDR1 SQVTM and CDR2 ANQGSEA. Written as DNA, the CDR3 is TGCAGCGTTGGGAAGGAGCTGAACACTGAAGCTTTCTTT. Protein sequence: CSVGKELNTEAFF.

The V gene is TRBV7-7, the J gene TRBJ2-2, with TRBD2 identical over 15 bases. This CDR3 is 15 amino acids long. Germline V gives CDR1 SSHAT, CDR2 FNYEAQ (reference sequence). Trimming removed 5 bases from V and 6 bases from J; junction bases left unmatched: 1. The CDR3 sequence is CASSRTSGRAGELFF. The CDR3 bases are TGTGCCAGCAGCCGGACTAGCGGGAGGGCCGGGGAGCTGTTTTTT.

This clone was recorded at least ten times. Other DNA sequences of this sample code for an identical CDR3. This chain uses TRBV5-8 with TRBJ2-2; no reliable D call. This CDR3 has 12 residues. Germline assignment: CDR1 SGHTS and CDR2 YDEGEE. V was trimmed by 0 bases and J by 8 bases, leaving 5 bases between them. CDR3 bases: TGTGCCAGCAGCTTGGACGGGGGGGAGCTGTTTTTT. Its translation is CASSLDGGELFF. Using reference TRBV5-8 and TRBJ2-2 for the parts outside the CDR3, the full variable domain is EAGVTQSPTHLIKTRGQQATLRCSPISGHTSVYWYQQALGLGLQFLLWYDEGEERNRGNFPPRFSGRQFPNYSSELNVNALELEDSALYLCASSLDGGELFFGEGSRLTVL.

The V gene is TRBV27, the J gene TRBJ2-1; 8 bases match TRBD2. Looked up from germline, CDR1 is MNHEY and CDR2 is SMNVEV (reference sequence). With 5 bases clipped from V and 3 bases from J, the junction kept 9 bases outside the gene matches. The CDR3 totals 16 residues. The CDR3 is CASSNSPGGFYNEQFF. The CDR3 region has the DNA TGTGCCAGCAGTAACTCCCCGGGAGGGTTCTACAATGAGCAGTTCTTC.

This sequence joins TRBV5-1 and TRBJ1-4, with TRBD1 identical over 9 bases. Germline trimming cut 2 bases from V and 4 bases from J; bases unmatched to any gene: 9. In germline, CDR1 is SGHRS, CDR2 YFSETQ. The CDR3 extends over 17 amino acids. The CDR3 bases are TGCGCCAGCAGCTTAGCTCCACAGGGGGCGCGTAATGAAAAACTGTTTTTT. Translation gives CASSLAPQGARNEKLFF.

The chain is built from TRBV2 and TRBJ2-1, with TRBD2 identical over 11 bases. Germline CDR1 SNHLY, CDR2 FYNNEI. V shed 6 bases, J shed 8 bases, and the junction held 6 bases outside the gene matches. CDR3 length: 14 amino acids. In nucleotides, the CDR3 is TGTGCCAGCAGCGTACTAGCGGGAGCAGATGAGCAGTTCTTC. Its translation: CASSVLAGADEQFF.